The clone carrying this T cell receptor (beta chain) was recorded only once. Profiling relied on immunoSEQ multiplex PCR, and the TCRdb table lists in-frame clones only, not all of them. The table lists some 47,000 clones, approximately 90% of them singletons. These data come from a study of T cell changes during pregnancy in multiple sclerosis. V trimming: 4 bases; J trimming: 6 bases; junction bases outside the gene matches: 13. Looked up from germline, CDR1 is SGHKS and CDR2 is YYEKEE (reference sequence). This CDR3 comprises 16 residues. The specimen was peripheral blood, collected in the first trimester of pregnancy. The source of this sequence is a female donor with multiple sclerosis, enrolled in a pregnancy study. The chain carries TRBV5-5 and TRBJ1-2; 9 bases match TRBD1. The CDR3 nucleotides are TGTGCCAGCAGCGGGACAGGGACCATCAACGGGGATGGCTACACCTTC. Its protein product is CASSGTGTINGDGYTF. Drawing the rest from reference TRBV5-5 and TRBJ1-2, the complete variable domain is DAGVTQSPTHLIKTRGQQVTLRCSPISGHKSVSWYQQVLGQGPQFIFQYYEKEERGRGNFPDRFSARQFPNYSSELNVNALLLGDSALYLCASSGTGTINGDGYTFGSGTRLTVV.